Below, 18 T cell receptor beta chains from the same sample are listed, as sequenced in a study of cytomegalovirus exposure and HLA in healthy donors. Primers for the PCR totalled 60 Vbeta and 13 Jbeta. The method was immunoSEQ multiplex PCR; TCRdb's version includes in-frame clones alone and lacks a portion of them. The table shows more than 85,000 clones, with approximately 81% occurring only once. Sequenced material: PBMCs. The receptors derive from a woman younger than 45 in good health and CMV-seronegative.

This clone was seen a few times. The CDR3 spells CAIGTGGNTGELFF. The CDR3 nucleotides are TGTGCCATCGGGACAGGGGGTAACACCGGGGAGCTGTTTTTT. This chain links TRBV10-3 with TRBJ2-2; TRBD1 agrees at 11 bases. The CDR3 covers 14 residues. V shed 8 bases, J shed 2 bases, and the junction held 1 base outside the gene matches. Germline loops: CDR1 ENHRY, CDR2 SYGVKD.

The chain is built from TRBV11-2 and TRBJ2-7; 7 positions match TRBD1. The CDR3 contains 13 residues. CDR1 is SGHAT, CDR2 FQNNGV, per germline. After removal of 5 bases from V and 7 bases from J, the junction contained 8 bases not matched to a gene. Written as DNA, the CDR3 is TGTGCCAGCAGCCCCAGGGCAGGGGGAGAGCAGTACTTC. It yields the protein CASSPRAGGEQYF.

V and J are TRBV28 and TRBJ2-7, with TRBD2 identical over 15 bases. This CDR3 contains 15 residues. J lost 12 bases, V lost 8 bases, and 14 bases had no gene match. Per the germline V gene, CDR1 is MDHEN and CDR2 is SYDVKM. In nucleotides, the CDR3 is TGTGCCAGCCACGGACTAGCGGGAGGGCTGGGGAGTGCGTACTTC. Protein sequence: CASHGLAGGLGSAYF.

The gene calls are TRBV29-1 and TRBJ2-5; weak D call: TRBD2 (5 bases). This CDR3 region has 12 residues. V was cut by 7 bases and J by 5 bases, with 14 bases left in between. The germline V gene has CDR1 SQVTM and CDR2 ANQGSEA. The CDR3 DNA reads as TGCAGCGCCGGGGTTCCGGAGGAGACCCAGTACTTC. This codes for CSAGVPEETQYF.

About this clone: In the same sample, other DNA sequences code for this CDR3. The chain links TRBV6-5 to TRBJ1-2; the match to TRBD1 covers 8 bases. The V gene end was trimmed by 5 bases and the J gene end by 5 bases; junction bases not matched to a gene: 1. CDR3 size: 12 residues. The V gene's germline CDR1 is MNHEY and CDR2 SVGAGI. The CDR3 loop is CASSRQGYGYTF. In DNA, the CDR3 is TGTGCCAGCAGTCGACAGGGGTATGGCTACACCTTC.

The genes are TRBV7-2 and TRBJ2-3; D may be TRBD2 (5 bases). Between the trimmed V and J ends, which lost 2 bases and 1 base, there was a span of 16 bases. CDR3 length: 17 amino acids. CDR1 and CDR2 from the germline V gene are SGHTA and FQGNSA. The CDR3 nucleotides are TGTGCCAGCAGCTTATTCTTAAGTAGCGCTGGCACAGATACGCAGTATTTT. Translation: CASSLFLSSAGTDTQYF. Variable domain in full (rest from reference TRBV7-2 and TRBJ2-3): GAGVSQSPSNKVTEKGKDVELRCDPISGHTALYWYRQSLGQGLEFLIYFQGNSAPDKSGLPSDRFSAERTGGSVSTLTIQRTQQEDSAVYLCASSLFLSSAGTDTQYFGPGTRLTVL.

V and J are TRBV4-1 and TRBJ2-7, with 8 bases that match TRBD1. Germline V gene lookup returns CDR1 MGHRA and CDR2 YSYEKL. The CDR3 contains 15 residues. The V and J ends lost 0 bases and 6 bases, in that order; junction bases with no gene match: 7. CDR3 sequence (DNA): TGCGCCAGCAGCCAAGATTCCGGACAGGGAGCCGAGCAGTACTTC. Translating gives CASSQDSGQGAEQYF.

This clone appeared once. The V gene is TRBV6-6, the J gene TRBJ1-1, with 7 bases matching TRBD1. This CDR3 is 14 amino acids long. Germline-derived CDR1 and CDR2 are MNHNY and SVGAGI (reference sequence). V gave up 5 bases and J gave up 0 bases; unmatched junction bases: 3. The CDR3 region has the DNA TGTGCCAGCAGTGTCAGGGGGGTGAACACTGAAGCTTTCTTT. As protein: CASSVRGVNTEAFF.

This clone was picked up one time. V gene TRBV18 combines with J gene TRBJ2-5; 8 nucleotides agree with TRBD2. The DNA end favors TRBJ2-7, so the J call may be wrong. Germline V gene data show CDR1 as KGHSH and CDR2 as LQKENI. The CDR3 sequence is 14 residues long. The CDR3 coding sequence is TGTGCCAGCTCAGAGACTAGCGATTTCTACGAGCAGTACTTC. It yields the protein CASSETSDFYEQYF.

This chain uses TRBV25-1 with TRBJ1-2; tentatively, D is TRBD1 (5 bases). The CDR3 spans 17 residues. Germline loops: CDR1 MGHDK, CDR2 SYGVNS. Trimming pared 1 base from V and 4 bases from J, leaving 19 bases between. The CDR3 region is CASSEFGAKNVGYGYTF. DNA for the CDR3: TGTGCCAGCAGTGAATTTGGGGCGAAGAACGTCGGCTATGGCTACACCTTC.

V usage is TRBV5-6 and J usage is TRBJ2-7; D unclear. This CDR3 is 12 amino acids long. Germline assignment: CDR1 SGHDT and CDR2 YYEEEE. The ends were cut back, 2 bases at V and 5 bases at J, with 8 bases in the middle. CDR3 loop: CASSFPSDEQYF. The CDR3 DNA reads as TGTGCCAGCAGCTTTCCCTCGGACGAGCAGTACTTC.

This sequence joins TRBV9 and TRBJ1-1; TRBD1 matches at 9 bases. The CDR3 sequence is 15 residues long. Trimming cost V 3 bases and J 1 base; bases outside gene matches: 4. CDR1 is SGDLS, CDR2 YYNGEE, per germline. The CDR3 DNA sequence: TGTGCCAGCAGCGGCCAACAGGGGGCGAACACTGAAGCTTTCTTT. Translated: CASSGQQGANTEAFF. Drawing the rest from reference TRBV9 and TRBJ1-1, the complete variable domain is DSGVTQTPKHLITATGQRVTLRCSPRSGDLSVYWYQQSLDQGLQFLIQYYNGEERAKGNILERFSAQQFPDLHSELNLSSLELGDSALYFCASSGQQGANTEAFFGQGTRLTVV.

J is TRBJ2-7 and V is TRBV28, with D uncertain. The CDR3 has 12 amino acids. Germline V CDR1 and CDR2: MDHEN, SYDVKM. Between the trimmed V and J ends, which lost 6 bases and 4 bases, there was a span of 10 bases. The CDR3 reads CASRSTEYEQYF. DNA of the CDR3: TGTGCCAGCAGGTCAACGGAGTACGAGCAGTACTTC. Full variable domain (rest looked up from reference TRBV28 and TRBJ2-7): DVKVTQSSRYLVKRTGEKVFLECVQDMDHENMFWYRQDPGLGLRLIYFSYDVKMKEKGDIPEGYSVSREKKERFSLILESASTNQTSMYLCASRSTEYEQYFGPGTRLTVT.

The chain is built from TRBV11-2 and TRBJ2-1; TRBD1 is a possible D gene (6 bases). The V gene lost 1 base and the J gene lost 5 bases, with 15 bases spanning the gap. CDR1 SGHAT and CDR2 FQNNGV come from the germline V gene. There are 16 residues in the CDR3. Here the CDR3 DNA reads TGTGCCAGCAGCTTAGGAGGGGGTGGGATAAACAATGAGCAGTTCTTC. Its translation: CASSLGGGGINNEQFF.

This chain connects TRBV19 to TRBJ2-1; no firm D call. V was shortened by 8 bases and J by 10 bases, with 12 bases between the two germline ends. Germline-derived CDR1 and CDR2 are LNHDA and SQIVND (reference sequence). The CDR3 is 11 residues long. The CDR3 DNA is TGTGCCAGTGGTCCCCAACTGGAGCAGTTCTTC. It specifies CASGPQLEQFF.

The rearrangement uses TRBV18 and TRBJ1-4, with TRBD1 matching over 8 bases. The CDR3 is 15 residues long. Trimming removed 5 bases from V and 3 bases from J; junction bases left unmatched: 5. Germline loops: CDR1 KGHSH, CDR2 LQKENI. CDR3 in amino acids: CASSYGQGPNEKLFF. The CDR3 DNA follows: TGTGCCAGCTCATATGGACAGGGACCTAATGAAAAACTGTTTTTT.

The gene calls are TRBV7-2 and TRBJ2-7, with 8 positions matching TRBD1. The CDR3 runs to 15 residues. CDR1 SGHTA and CDR2 FQGNSA come from the germline V gene. Trimming took 8 bases from V and 4 from J; bases not matched to a gene: 13. The CDR3 here is CASVGQGFEFYEQYF. CDR3 sequence (DNA): TGTGCCAGCGTCGGACAGGGATTCGAATTTTACGAGCAGTACTTC.

The chain employs TRBV27 and TRBJ1-1; no clear D gene. This CDR3 region has 14 residues. Per the germline V gene, CDR1 is MNHEY and CDR2 is SMNVEV (reference sequence). The ends were cut back, 5 bases at V and 5 bases at J, with 15 bases in the middle. In DNA form, the CDR3 reads TGTGCCAGCAGTCCCGGACTGGAGGGAACTGAAGCTTTCTTT. This gives the protein CASSPGLEGTEAFF.